This entry features one TCR beta chain sequence. The sample originates from a study of cytomegalovirus exposure and HLA in healthy donors. PCR involved 60 Vbeta and 13 Jbeta primers. Using immunoSEQ multiplex PCR, the repertoire was profiled, and TCRdb retains in-frame clones only, with some absent. This table lists 95,000 to 150,000 clones. The CDR3 is 13 amino acids. V was shortened by 0 bases and J by 6 bases, with 6 bases between the two germline ends. Germline lookup yields CDR1 SGHRS and CDR2 YFSETQ. This chain connects TRBV5-1 to TRBJ2-2; D perhaps matches TRBD2 (5 bases). The specimen was PBMCs. The sequence was obtained from a man in his forties in good health and CMV-seronegative. The CDR3 sequence: CASSLARAGELFF. CDR3 DNA: TGCGCCAGCAGCTTGGCGCGGGCCGGGGAGCTGTTTTTT.